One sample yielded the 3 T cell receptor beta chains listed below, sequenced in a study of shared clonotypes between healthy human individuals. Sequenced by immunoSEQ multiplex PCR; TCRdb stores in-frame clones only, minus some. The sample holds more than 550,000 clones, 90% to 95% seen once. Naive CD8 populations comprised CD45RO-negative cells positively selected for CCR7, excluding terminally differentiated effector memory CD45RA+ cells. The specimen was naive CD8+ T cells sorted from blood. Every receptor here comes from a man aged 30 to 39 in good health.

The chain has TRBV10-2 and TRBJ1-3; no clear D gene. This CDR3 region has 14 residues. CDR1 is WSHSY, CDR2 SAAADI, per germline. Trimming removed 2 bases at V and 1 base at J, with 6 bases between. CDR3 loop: CASSETESGNTIYF. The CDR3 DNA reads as TGCGCCAGCAGTGAGACAGAGTCTGGAAACACCATATATTTT.

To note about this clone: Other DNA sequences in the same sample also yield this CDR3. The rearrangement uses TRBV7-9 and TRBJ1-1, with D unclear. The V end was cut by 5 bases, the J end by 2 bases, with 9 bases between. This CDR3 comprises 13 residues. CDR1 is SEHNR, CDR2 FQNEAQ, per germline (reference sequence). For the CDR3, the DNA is TGTGCCAGCAGCCGTACAGCAAACACTGAAGCTTTCTTT. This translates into CASSRTANTEAFF.

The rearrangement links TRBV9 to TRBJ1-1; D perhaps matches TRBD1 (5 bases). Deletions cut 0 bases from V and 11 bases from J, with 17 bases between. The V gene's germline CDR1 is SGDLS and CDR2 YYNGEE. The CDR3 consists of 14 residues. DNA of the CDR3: TGTGCCAGCAGCGTAGCTAGAGGGGTAGAGGGGGCTTTCTTT. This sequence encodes CASSVARGVEGAFF.